This TCR beta chain stems from a study of blood T cell repertoires in COVID-19. Whole-study context: Sources were T cells, B-cell-depleted T cells, or PBMCs; the material itself was cDNA or gDNA.

Per the original data handling: Estimates of nucleated cell counts were drawn from the amplification of reference gene primers. Repertoires were generated with immunoSEQ multiplex PCR, while TCRdb's copy carries only in-frame clones and drops some. V, J and clone size reflect that table, while D and trimming were determined from the DNA. The sample gives more than 250,000 clones, around nine tenths of which show up once; 1% is in the top ten. The CDR3 has 15 amino acids. The trim removed 4 bases at V and 5 bases at J, leaving 6 bases unmatched. Germline lookup yields CDR1 KGHSH and CDR2 LQKENI. Sequencing was performed on peripheral blood. This rearrangement joins TRBV18 to TRBJ2-2, with 8 bases identical to TRBD1. This TCR derives from a man aged 50 or older with active or convalescent COVID-19. CDR3 nucleotide sequence: TGTGCCAGCTCACTCGGGGACAGGAGGACCGGGGAGCTGTTTTTT. Encoded protein: CASSLGDRRTGELFF.